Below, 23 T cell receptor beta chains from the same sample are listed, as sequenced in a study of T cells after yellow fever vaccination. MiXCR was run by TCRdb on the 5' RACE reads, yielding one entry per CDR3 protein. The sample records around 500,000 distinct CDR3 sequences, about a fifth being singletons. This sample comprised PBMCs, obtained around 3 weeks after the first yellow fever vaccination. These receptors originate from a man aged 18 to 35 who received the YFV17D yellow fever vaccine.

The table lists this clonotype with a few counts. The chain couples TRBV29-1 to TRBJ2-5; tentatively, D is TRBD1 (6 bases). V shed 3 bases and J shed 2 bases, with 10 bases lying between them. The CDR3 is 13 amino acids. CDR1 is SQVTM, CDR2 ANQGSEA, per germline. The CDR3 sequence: CSVEKGEQETQYF. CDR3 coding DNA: TGCAGCGTTGAGAAGGGGGAGCAAGAGACCCAGTACTTC.

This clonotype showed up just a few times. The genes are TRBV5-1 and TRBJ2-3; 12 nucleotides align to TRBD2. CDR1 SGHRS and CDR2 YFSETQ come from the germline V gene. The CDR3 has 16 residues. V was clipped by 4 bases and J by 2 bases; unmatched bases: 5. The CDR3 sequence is CASSPGLAGYTDTQYF. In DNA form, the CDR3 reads TGCGCCAGCAGCCCCGGACTAGCGGGGTACACAGATACGCAGTATTTT.

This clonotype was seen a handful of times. The CDR3 here is CASSPRDRASDEQYF. Written as DNA, the CDR3 is TGTGCCAGCAGCCCAAGGGACAGGGCGAGCGACGAGCAGTACTTC. The chain recombines TRBV5-4 with TRBJ2-7; 9 bases fit TRBD1. V trimming: 4 bases; J trimming: 5 bases; junction bases outside the gene matches: 10. The length of the CDR3 is 15 residues. Germline V gene sequence: CDR1 SGHNT, CDR2 YYREEE (reference sequence).

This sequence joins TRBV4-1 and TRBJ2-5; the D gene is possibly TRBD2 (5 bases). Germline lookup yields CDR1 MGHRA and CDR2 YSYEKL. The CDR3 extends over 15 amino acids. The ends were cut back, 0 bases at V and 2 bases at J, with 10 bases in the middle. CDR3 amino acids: CASSQDRRGQETQYF. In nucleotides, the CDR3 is TGCGCCAGCAGCCAAGACCGACGGGGACAAGAGACCCAGTACTTC.

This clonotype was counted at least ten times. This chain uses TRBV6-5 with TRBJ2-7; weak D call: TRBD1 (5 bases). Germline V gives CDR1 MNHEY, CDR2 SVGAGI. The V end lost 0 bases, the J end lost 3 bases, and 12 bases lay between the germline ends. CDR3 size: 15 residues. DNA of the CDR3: TGTGCCAGCAGTTACTCCCCCGCCAGGGACTACGAGCAGTACTTC. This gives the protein CASSYSPARDYEQYF.

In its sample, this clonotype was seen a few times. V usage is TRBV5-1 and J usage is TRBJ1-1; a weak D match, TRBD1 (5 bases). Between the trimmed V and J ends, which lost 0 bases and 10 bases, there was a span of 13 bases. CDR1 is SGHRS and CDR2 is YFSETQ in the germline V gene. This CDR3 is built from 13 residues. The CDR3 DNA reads TGCGCCAGCAGCTTGGGTGGGGACGTGGCAGCTTTCTTT. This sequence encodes CASSLGGDVAAFF.

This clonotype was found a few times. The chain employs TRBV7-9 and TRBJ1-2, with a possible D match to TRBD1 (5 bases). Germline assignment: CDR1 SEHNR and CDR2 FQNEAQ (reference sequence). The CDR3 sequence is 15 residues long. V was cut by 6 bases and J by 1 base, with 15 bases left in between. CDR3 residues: CASRISGLLNYGYTF. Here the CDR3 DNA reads TGTGCCAGCAGAATTTCAGGGTTACTTAACTATGGCTACACCTTC.

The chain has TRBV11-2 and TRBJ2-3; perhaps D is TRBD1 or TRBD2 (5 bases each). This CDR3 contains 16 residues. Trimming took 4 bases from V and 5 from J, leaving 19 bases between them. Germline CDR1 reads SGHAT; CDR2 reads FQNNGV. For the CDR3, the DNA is TGTGCCAGCAGCTCGCGAGGGGCCCTGCCTGAAGATACGCAGTATTTT. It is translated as CASSSRGALPEDTQYF.

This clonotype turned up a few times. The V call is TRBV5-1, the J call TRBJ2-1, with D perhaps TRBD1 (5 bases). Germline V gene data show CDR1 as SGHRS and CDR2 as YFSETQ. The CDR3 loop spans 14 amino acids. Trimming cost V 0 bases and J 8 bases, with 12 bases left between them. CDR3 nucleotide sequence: TGCGCCAGCAGCTTGGGAAGGGGTAACCATGAGCAGTTCTTC. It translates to CASSLGRGNHEQFF.

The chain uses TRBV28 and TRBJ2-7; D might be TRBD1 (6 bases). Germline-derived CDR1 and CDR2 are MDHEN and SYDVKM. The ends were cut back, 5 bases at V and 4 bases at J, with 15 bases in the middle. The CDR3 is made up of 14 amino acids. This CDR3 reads CASSHRDNLYEQYV. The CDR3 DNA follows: TGTGCCAGCAGTCACCGGGACAACCTTTACGAGCAGTACGTC.

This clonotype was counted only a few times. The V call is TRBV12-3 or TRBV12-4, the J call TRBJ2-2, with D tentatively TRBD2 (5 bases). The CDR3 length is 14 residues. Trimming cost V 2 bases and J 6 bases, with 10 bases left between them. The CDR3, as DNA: TGTGCCAGCAGTTTACGCAGGACTGCCGGGGAGCTGTTTTTT. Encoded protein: CASSLRRTAGELFF.

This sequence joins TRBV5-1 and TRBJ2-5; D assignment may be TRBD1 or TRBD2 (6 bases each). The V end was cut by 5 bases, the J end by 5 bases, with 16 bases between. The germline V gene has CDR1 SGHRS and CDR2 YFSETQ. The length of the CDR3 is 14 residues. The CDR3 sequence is CASRPSRGPETQYF. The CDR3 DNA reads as TGCGCCAGCAGACCCAGCCGGGGGCCCGAGACCCAGTACTTC.

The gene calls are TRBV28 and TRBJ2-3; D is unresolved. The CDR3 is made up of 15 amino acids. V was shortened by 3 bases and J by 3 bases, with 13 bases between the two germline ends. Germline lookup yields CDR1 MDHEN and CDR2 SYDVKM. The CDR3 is CASSFLHDNTDTQYF. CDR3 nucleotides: TGTGCCAGCAGTTTCCTTCATGACAATACAGATACGCAGTATTTT.

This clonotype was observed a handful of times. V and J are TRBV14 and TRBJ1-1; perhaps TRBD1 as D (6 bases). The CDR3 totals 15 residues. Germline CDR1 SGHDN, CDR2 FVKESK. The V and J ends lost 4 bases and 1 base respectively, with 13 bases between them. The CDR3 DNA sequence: TGTGCCAGCAGCCGGCTGACAGGCGGGAACACTGAAGCTTTCTTT. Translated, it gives CASSRLTGGNTEAFF.

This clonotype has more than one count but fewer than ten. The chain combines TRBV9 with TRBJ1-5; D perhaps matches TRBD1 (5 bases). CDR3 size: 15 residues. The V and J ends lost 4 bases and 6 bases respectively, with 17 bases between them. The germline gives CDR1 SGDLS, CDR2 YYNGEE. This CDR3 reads CASSPPRQGVQPQHF. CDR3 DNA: TGTGCCAGCAGCCCGCCAAGGCAGGGAGTTCAGCCCCAGCATTTT.

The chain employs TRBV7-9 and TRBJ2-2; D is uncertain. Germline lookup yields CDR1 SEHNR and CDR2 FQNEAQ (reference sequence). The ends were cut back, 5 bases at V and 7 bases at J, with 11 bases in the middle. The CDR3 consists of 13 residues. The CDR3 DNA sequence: TGTGCCAGCAGCCGATTGGATATCGGGGAGCTGTTTTTT. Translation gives CASSRLDIGELFF. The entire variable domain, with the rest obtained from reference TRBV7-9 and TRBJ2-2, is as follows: DTGVSQNPRHKITKRGQNVTFRCDPISEHNRLYWYRQTLGQGPEFLTYFQNEAQLEKSRLLSDRFSAERPKGSFSTLEIQRTEQGDSAMYLCASSRLDIGELFFGEGSRLTVL.

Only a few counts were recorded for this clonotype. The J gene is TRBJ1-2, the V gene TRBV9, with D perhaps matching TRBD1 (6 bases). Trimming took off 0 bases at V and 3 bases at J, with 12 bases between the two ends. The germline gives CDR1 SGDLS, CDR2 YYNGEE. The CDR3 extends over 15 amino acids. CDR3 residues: CASSVAGQPYYGYTF. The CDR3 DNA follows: TGTGCCAGCAGCGTAGCAGGACAGCCTTACTATGGCTACACCTTC.

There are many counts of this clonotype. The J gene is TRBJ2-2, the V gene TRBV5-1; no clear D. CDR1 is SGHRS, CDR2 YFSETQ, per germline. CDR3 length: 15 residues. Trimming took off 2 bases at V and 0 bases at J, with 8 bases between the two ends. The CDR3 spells CASSFQTANTGELFF. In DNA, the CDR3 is TGCGCCAGCAGCTTCCAGACCGCGAACACCGGGGAGCTGTTTTTT.

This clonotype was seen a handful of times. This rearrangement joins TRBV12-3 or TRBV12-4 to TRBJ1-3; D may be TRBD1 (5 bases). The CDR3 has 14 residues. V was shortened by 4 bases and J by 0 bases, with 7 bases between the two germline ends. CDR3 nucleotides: TGTGCCAGCAGTTACAGGAGCTCTGGAAACACCATATATTTT. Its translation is CASSYRSSGNTIYF.

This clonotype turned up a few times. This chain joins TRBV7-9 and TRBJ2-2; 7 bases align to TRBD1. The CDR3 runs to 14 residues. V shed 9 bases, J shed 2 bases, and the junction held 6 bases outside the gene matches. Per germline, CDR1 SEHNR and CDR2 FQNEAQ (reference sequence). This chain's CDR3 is CARTRQGNTGELFF. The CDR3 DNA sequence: TGTGCCAGAACTCGACAGGGAAACACCGGGGAGCTGTTTTTT.

CDR3 sequence: CSARWQTLEAFF. The CDR3 DNA follows: TGCAGTGCTCGGTGGCAGACCCTAGAAGCTTTCTTT. The chain couples TRBV20-1 to TRBJ1-1; D unclear. CDR3 length equals 12 residues. Trimming stripped 5 bases from V and 8 bases from J, with 15 bases between. Germline V gene sequence: CDR1 DFQATT, CDR2 SNEGSKA (reference sequence).

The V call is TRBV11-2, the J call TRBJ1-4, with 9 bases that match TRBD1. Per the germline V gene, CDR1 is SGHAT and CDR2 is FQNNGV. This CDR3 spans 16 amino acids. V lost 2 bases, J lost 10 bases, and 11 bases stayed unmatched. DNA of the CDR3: TGTGCCAGCAGCTTATCTCCGGGACAGGGCGGGAGAAAACTGTTTTTT. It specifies CASSLSPGQGGRKLFF.

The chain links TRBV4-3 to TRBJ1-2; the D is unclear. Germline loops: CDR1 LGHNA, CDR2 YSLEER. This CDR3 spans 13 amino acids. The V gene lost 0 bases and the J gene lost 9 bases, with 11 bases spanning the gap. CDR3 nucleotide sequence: TGCGCCAGCAGCCAAGAGAACTTTGGTAGCTACACCTTC. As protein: CASSQENFGSYTF.